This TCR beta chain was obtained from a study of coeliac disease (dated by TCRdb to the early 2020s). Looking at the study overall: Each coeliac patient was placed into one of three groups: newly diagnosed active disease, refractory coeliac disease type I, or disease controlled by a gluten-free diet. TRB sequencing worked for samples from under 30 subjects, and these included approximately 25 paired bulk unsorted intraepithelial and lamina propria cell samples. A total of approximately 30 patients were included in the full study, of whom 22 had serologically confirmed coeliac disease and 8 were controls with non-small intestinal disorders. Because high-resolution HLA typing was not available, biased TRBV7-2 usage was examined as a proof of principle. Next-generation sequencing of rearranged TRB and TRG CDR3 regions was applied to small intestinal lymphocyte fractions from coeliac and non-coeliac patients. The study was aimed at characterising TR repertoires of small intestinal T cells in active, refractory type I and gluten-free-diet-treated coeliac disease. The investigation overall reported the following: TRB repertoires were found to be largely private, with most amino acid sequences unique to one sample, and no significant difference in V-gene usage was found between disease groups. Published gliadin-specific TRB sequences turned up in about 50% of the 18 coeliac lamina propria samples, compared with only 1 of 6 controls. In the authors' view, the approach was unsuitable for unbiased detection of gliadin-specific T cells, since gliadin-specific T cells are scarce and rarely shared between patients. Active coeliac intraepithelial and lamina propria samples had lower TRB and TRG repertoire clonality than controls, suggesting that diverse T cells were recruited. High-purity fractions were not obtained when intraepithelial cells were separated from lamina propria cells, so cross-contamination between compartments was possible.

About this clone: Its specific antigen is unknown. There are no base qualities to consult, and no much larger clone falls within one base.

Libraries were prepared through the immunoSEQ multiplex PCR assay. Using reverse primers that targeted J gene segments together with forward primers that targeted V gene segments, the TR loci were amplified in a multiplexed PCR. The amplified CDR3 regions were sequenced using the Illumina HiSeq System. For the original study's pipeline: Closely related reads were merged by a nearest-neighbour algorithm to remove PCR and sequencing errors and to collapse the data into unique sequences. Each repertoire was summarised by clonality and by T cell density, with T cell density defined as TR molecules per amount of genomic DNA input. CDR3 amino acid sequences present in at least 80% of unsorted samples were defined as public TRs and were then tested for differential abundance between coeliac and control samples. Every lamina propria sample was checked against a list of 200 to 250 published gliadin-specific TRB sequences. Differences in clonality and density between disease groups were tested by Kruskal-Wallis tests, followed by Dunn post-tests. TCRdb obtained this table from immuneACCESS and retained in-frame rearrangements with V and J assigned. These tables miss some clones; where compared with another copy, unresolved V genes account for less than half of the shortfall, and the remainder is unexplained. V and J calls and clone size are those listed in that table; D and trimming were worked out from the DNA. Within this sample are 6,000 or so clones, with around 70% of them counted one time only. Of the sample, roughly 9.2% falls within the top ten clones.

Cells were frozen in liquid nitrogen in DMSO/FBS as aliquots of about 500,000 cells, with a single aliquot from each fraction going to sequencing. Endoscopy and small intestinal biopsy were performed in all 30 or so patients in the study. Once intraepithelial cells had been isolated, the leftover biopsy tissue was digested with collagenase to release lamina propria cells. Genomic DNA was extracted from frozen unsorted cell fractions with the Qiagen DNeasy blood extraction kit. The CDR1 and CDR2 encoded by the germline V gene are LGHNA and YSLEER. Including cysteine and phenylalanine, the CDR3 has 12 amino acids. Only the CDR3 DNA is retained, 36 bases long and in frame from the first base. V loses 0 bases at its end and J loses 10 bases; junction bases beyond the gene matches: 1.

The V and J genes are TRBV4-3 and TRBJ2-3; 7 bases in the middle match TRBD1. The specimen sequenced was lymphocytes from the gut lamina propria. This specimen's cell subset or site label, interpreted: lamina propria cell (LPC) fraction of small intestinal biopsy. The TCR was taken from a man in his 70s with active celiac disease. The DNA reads TGCGCCAGCAGCCAAGAAACAGGGGCGCAGTATTTT. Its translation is CASSQETGAQYF.